What follows are 15 T cell receptor beta chains derived from one specimen sequenced in a study of Ad26.COV2.S vaccination and SARS-CoV-2 variants. The assay was immunoSEQ multiplex PCR, and TCRdb's table has in-frame clones only and misses some. The table lists 350,000 to 550,000 clones, about 88% of them singletons, with roughly 2.5% in the top ten. The treatment here: some 20 received Ad26.COV2.S at low or high dose, single or two shots; roughly five received placebo; per-sample allocation not given. On day 63 after the first injection, vaccine and placebo recipients gave samples. Specimen: peripheral blood, collected in a trial of Ad26.COV2.S vaccine versus placebo. The receptor source for this set is a person aged 18-65 years who received the Ad26.COV2.S COVID-19 vaccine or a placebo.

This clone was counted only a few times. The rearrangement uses TRBV27 and TRBJ1-2; a possible D gene is TRBD1 (5 bases). Germline V gene data show CDR1 as MNHEY and CDR2 as SMNVEV (reference sequence). The CDR3 is made up of 14 amino acids. The V and J ends lost 6 bases and 0 bases respectively, with 11 bases between them. The CDR3 sequence is CASSPGLPNYGYTF. CDR3 coding DNA: TGTGCCAGCAGCCCAGGGCTCCCTAACTATGGCTACACCTTC.

V gene TRBV7-2 combines with J gene TRBJ1-3, with D possibly being TRBD1 (5 bases). The CDR3 has 17 residues. Germline V gene sequence: CDR1 SGHTA, CDR2 FQGNSA. V lost 1 base and J 0 bases, leaving 13 bases between the germline ends. The CDR3 sequence is CASSLVGGLPSGNTIYF. The CDR3 DNA sequence: TGTGCCAGCAGCTTAGTCGGGGGACTACCCTCTGGAAACACCATATATTTT.

The CDR3 region is CASSYAGPQPQHF. The CDR3 DNA reads as TGTGCCAGCAGTTACGCAGGCCCTCAGCCCCAGCATTTT. V is TRBV6-2 or TRBV6-3 and J is TRBJ1-5, with D unresolved. The CDR3 loop spans 13 amino acids. V shed 2 bases and J shed 6 bases, with 8 bases lying between them. CDR1 and CDR2 (germline): MNHEY, SVGEGT.

This chain uses TRBV5-6 with TRBJ1-2, with D unclear. V was trimmed by 0 bases and J by 7 bases, leaving 13 bases between them. Per germline, CDR1 SGHDT and CDR2 YYEEEE. The CDR3 length is 14 residues. CDR3 sequence (DNA): TGTGCCAGCAGCTTGGGGGTAGTCAGGCGTGGCTACACCTTC. This gives the protein CASSLGVVRRGYTF.

This clone was detected once. The chain employs TRBV4-1 and TRBJ2-3, with D tentatively TRBD1 (6 bases). The CDR3 extends over 16 amino acids. Germline CDR1 reads MGHRA; CDR2 reads YSYEKL. V lost 4 bases, J lost 5 bases, and 19 bases lay in between. The CDR3 DNA reads as TGCGCCAGCAGCCGCCACTTGGGGGCTGGGGAAGATACGCAGTATTTT. Amino acid sequence: CASSRHLGAGEDTQYF.

This chain connects TRBV5-3 to TRBJ1-4; TRBD1 matches 7 bases. TRBV5-3 carries the ORF label, with uncertain function. V was pared by 8 bases and J by 6 bases, with 22 bases of the junction left unmatched. The CDR3 has 18 amino acids. The CDR3 sequence is CASHARAGGKSGDEKLFF. In DNA, the CDR3 is TGTGCCAGTCATGCCCGTGCAGGGGGGAAATCTGGTGATGAAAAACTGTTTTTT.

This chain connects TRBV6-6 to TRBJ1-5; TRBD1 is a possible D gene (5 bases). V lost 8 bases to trimming and J lost 7 bases, with 21 bases between them. Germline-derived CDR1 and CDR2 are MNHNY and SVGAGI (reference sequence). The CDR3 contains 15 residues. The CDR3 nucleotides are TGTGCCAGCCGGGGACCAGGGCCCGCGGCGCAGCCCCAGCATTTT. Protein product: CASRGPGPAAQPQHF.

The chain combines TRBV12-3 or TRBV12-4 with TRBJ2-7; the D is unclear. Trimming took 3 bases from V and 4 from J, leaving 10 bases between them. CDR3 length: 13 amino acids. The CDR3 here is CASSFREVYEQYF. The CDR3 nucleotides read TGTGCCAGCAGTTTTAGGGAAGTATACGAGCAGTACTTC.

This sequence joins TRBV7-9 and TRBJ2-7, with 7 nucleotides matching TRBD1. The germline CDR1 and CDR2 sequences are SEHNR and FQNEAQ (reference sequence). After removal of 6 bases from V and 2 bases from J, the junction contained 10 bases not matched to a gene. The CDR3 length is 15 residues. Here the CDR3 reads CASSPDRVIPYEQYV. Written as DNA, the CDR3 is TGTGCCAGCAGTCCCGACAGGGTAATACCCTACGAGCAGTACGTC.

The chain recombines TRBV24-1 with TRBJ2-4, with 8 bases aligning to TRBD2. The ends lost 9 bases at V and 8 bases at J; junction bases unmatched: 2. Germline V gene sequence: CDR1 KGHDR, CDR2 SFDVKD. The CDR3 runs 11 residues. The chain's CDR3 is CATRGGDIQYF. Written as DNA, the CDR3 is TGTGCCACCCGGGGGGGTGACATTCAGTACTTC.

V gene TRBV6-1 combines with J gene TRBJ1-2, with D tentatively TRBD1 (5 bases). CDR1 MNHNS and CDR2 SASEGT come from the germline V gene. This CDR3 contains 15 residues. Trimming left V 1 base short and J 3 bases short, with 12 bases between. The CDR3 protein is CASSEVAGPDYGYTF. CDR3 in DNA: TGTGCCAGCAGTGAAGTGGCAGGGCCCGACTATGGCTACACCTTC.

This clone showed up just a few times. The V call is TRBV7-2, the J call TRBJ1-3; D remains unclear. The CDR3 consists of 18 residues. V gave up 1 base and J gave up 0 bases, with 16 bases separating them. Germline V gene sequence: CDR1 SGHTA, CDR2 FQGNSA. The CDR3 protein is CASSLEIMAASSGNTIYF. The CDR3 nucleotides are TGTGCCAGCAGCTTAGAAATCATGGCGGCAAGCTCTGGAAACACCATATATTTT.

V usage is TRBV9 and J usage is TRBJ1-4; D is possibly TRBD1 (5 bases). Trimming stripped 4 bases from V and 7 bases from J, with 20 bases between. This CDR3 has 16 amino acids. The V gene's germline CDR1 is SGDLS and CDR2 YYNGEE. CDR3 sequence: CASSLGHGAGVEKLFF. The DNA of the CDR3 is TGTGCCAGCAGCCTCGGGCACGGGGCGGGGGTTGAAAAACTGTTTTTT.

The CDR3 loop is CASNSEAPSTDTQYF. The CDR3 DNA is TGTGCCAGCAATTCCGAGGCCCCGAGCACAGATACGCAGTATTTT. This chain connects TRBV28 to TRBJ2-3; D is undetermined. CDR1 and CDR2 (germline): MDHEN, SYDVKM. This CDR3 region has 15 residues. The V end was cut by 7 bases, the J end by 0 bases, with 14 bases between.

The chain is built from TRBV6-6 and TRBJ2-7; D may match TRBD1 or TRBD2 (5 bases each). This CDR3 contains 14 residues. The ends were cut back, 5 bases at V and 2 bases at J, with 13 bases in the middle. Germline loops: CDR1 MNHNY, CDR2 SVGAGI (reference sequence). The CDR3 loop is CASSRGQETYEQYF. The CDR3 DNA reads TGTGCCAGCAGTCGGGGCCAGGAGACCTACGAGCAGTACTTC.